The 5 T cell receptor beta chains in this list originate from one sample, sequenced in a study of beta chain features in type 1 diabetes. Overall study results and limits: For Type 1 diabetes patients, all four CD4+ subsets carried TCRB CDR3s that were moderately but significantly shorter.

Since all of the isolated RNA was reverse transcribed, expressed TCRB transcripts were what got sequenced. Profiling relied on immunoSEQ multiplex PCR, and the TCRdb table lists in-frame clones only, not all of them. The profile shows about 150,000 clones, 10% of them singletons. No antigen is known for these receptors. Sequenced: central memory CD4+ T cells from blood. The receptors were sampled from a man aged 25 to 40 with type 1 diabetes.

The chain employs TRBV2 and TRBJ1-5, with TRBD1 matching 9 bases. The CDR3 extends over 13 amino acids. V shed 7 bases and J 7 bases; nucleotides not matched to a gene: 5. Germline CDR1 SNHLY, CDR2 FYNNEI. CDR3 nucleotide sequence: TGTGCCAGCACCTCGACAGGGGGACAGCCCCAGCATTTT. Residues: CASTSTGGQPQHF.

This clone was seen only a few times. The chain uses TRBV5-6 and TRBJ2-5, with a possible D match to TRBD2 (5 bases). Trimming pared 4 bases from V and 0 bases from J, leaving 7 bases between. The CDR3 runs to 13 residues. CDR1 SGHDT and CDR2 YYEEEE come from the germline V gene. The CDR3 DNA is TGTGCCAGCAGCCCTAGCTACCAAGAGACCCAGTACTTC. Residues: CASSPSYQETQYF.

The chain uses TRBV7-3 and TRBJ2-3; 9 bases align to TRBD2. This CDR3 spans 15 amino acids. The junction had 4 bases not matched to a gene; V was cut back by 2 bases and J by 4 bases. The germline V gene has CDR1 SGHTA and CDR2 FQGTGA. In DNA form, the CDR3 reads TGTGCCAGCAGCTTAGCGGGAGGGTTCTCAGATACGCAGTATTTT. Translating gives CASSLAGGFSDTQYF.

This clone has just a few counts. The chain couples TRBV19 to TRBJ2-1; D not certain. Trimming shortened V by 10 bases and J by 3 bases, and 10 bases separated the two germline ends. The CDR3 loop spans 12 amino acids. In germline, CDR1 is LNHDA, CDR2 SQIVND (reference sequence). CDR3 sequence: CATHSIYNEQFF. CDR3 in DNA: TGTGCCACCCACTCTATCTACAATGAGCAGTTCTTC.

The chain uses TRBV7-9 and TRBJ2-7; 9 bases are shared with TRBD1. The CDR3 runs to 15 residues. Trimming at V came to 1 base and at J to 4 bases, leaving 5 bases not matched to a gene. Germline assignment: CDR1 SEHNR and CDR2 FQNEAQ (reference sequence). DNA for the CDR3: TGTGCCAGCAGCTTAGAGGGACAGGGACAATACGAGCAGTACTTC. It is translated as CASSLEGQGQYEQYF.